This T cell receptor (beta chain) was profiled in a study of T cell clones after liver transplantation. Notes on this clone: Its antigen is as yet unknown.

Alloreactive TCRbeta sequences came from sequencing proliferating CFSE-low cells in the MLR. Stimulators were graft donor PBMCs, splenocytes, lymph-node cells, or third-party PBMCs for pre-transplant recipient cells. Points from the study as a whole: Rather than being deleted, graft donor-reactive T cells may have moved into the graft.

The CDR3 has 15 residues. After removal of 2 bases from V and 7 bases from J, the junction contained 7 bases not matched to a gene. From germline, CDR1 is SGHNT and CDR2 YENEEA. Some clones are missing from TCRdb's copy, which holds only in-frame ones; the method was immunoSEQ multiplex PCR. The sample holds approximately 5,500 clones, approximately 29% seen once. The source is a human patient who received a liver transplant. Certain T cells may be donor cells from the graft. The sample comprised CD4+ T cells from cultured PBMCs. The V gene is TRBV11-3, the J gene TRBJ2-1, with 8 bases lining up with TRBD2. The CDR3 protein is CASSLSSGKGNEQFF. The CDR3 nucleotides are TGTGCCAGCAGCTTAAGTAGCGGGAAGGGGAATGAGCAGTTCTTC.